This T cell receptor beta chain was identified during a study of T cells in Graves' hyperthyroidism and ophthalmopathy. Study at large: Specimen type is peripheral blood, collected at initial diagnosis prior to any treatment. Overall study findings and caveats: In validation, the model predicted ophthalmopathy. These predictions came a median about 6 months before onset.

Amplification targeted TCR beta CDR3 regions from RNA transcripts. First-round RT-PCR with HTBI primers amplified the TCR CDR3 region. TCRdb redid the calling of the multiplex PCR reads with MiXCR, one entry per CDR3 protein. The table has about 480,000 distinct CDR3 sequences, approximately 15% seen once; the top ten hold 15% to 20%. V shed 3 bases and J shed 2 bases, with 17 bases lying between them. The CDR3 contains 16 residues. Germline V CDR1 and CDR2: ENHRY, SYGVKD. Aged 18 to 65, the patients had hyperthyroidism that was newly diagnosed and had lasted under 2 months. Diagnoses were established using clinical symptoms, serum thyroxine and TRAb, thyroid ultrasound and orbital computed tomography. Concerning this clonotype: Antigen: not known.

This chain connects TRBV10-3 to TRBJ2-7; either TRBD1 or TRBD2 may fit D (7 bases each). This receptor was identified in a woman between 18 and 29 years old with Graves' hyperthyroidism. The sequenced sample was blood. This chain's CDR3 is CAISDTGGTATYEQYF. Written as DNA, the CDR3 is TGTGCCATCAGTGACACCGGGGGGACAGCCACCTACGAGCAGTACTTC.